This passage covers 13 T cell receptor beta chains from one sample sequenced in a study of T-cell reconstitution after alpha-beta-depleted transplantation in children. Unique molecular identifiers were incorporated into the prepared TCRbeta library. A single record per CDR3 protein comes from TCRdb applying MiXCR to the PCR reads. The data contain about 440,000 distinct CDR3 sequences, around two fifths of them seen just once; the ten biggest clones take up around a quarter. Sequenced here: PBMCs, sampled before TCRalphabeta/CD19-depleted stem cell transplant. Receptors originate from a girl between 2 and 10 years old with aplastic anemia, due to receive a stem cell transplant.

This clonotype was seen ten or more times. The CDR3 nucleotides are TGTGCCAGCAGGCCCGGGAGGGGGGCCAACGTCCTGACTTTC. This gives the protein CASRPGRGANVLTF. The genes are TRBV12-3 or TRBV12-4 and TRBJ2-6, with TRBD2 matching 7 bases. CDR3 length: 14 amino acids. The J segment lost 4 bases and the V segment lost 6 bases, leaving 3 bases of the junction unmatched.

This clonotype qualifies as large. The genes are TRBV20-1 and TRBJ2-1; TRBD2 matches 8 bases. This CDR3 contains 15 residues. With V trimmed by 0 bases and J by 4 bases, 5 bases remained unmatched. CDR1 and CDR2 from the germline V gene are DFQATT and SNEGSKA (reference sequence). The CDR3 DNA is TGCAGTGCTAGAGATCAAGCGGGAGATTACAATGAGCAGTTCTTC. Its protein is CSARDQAGDYNEQFF.

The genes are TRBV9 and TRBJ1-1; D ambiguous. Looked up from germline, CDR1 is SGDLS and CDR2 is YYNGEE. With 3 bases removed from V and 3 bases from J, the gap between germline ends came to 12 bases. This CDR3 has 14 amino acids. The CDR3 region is CASSAVKSYTEAFF. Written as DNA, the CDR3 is TGTGCCAGCAGCGCAGTTAAATCGTACACTGAAGCTTTCTTT.

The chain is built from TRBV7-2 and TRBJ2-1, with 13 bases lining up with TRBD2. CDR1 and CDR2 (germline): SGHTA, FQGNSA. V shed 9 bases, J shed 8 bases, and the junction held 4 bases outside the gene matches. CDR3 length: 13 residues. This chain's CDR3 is CARTSGRTHEQFF. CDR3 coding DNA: TGTGCCAGGACTAGCGGGAGGACTCATGAGCAGTTCTTC. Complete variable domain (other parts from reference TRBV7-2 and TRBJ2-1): GAGVSQSPSNKVTEKGKDVELRCDPISGHTALYWYRQSLGQGLEFLIYFQGNSAPDKSGLPSDRFSAERTGGSVSTLTIQRTQQEDSAVYLCARTSGRTHEQFFGPGTRLTVL.

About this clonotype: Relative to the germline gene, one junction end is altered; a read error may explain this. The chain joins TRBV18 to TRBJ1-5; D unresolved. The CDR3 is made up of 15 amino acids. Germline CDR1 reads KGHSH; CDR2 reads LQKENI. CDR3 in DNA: TGTGCCAGCTCACCACCCGGCGGAAGCAATCACCCCCAGCATTTT. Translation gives CASSPPGGSNHPQHF.

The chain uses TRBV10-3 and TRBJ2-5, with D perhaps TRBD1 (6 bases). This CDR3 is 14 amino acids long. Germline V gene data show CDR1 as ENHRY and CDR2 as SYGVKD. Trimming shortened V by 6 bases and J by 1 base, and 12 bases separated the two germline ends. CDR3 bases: TGTGCCATCAGCGACAGGTATCTCCAAGAGACCCAGTACTTC. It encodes CAISDRYLQETQYF.

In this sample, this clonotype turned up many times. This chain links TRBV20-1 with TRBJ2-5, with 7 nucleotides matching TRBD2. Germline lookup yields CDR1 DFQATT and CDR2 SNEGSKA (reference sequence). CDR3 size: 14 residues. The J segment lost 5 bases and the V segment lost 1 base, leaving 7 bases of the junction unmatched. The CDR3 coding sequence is TGCAGTGCTAGAGTCGGCGGGAGCGTTGAGACCCAGTACTTC. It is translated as CSARVGGSVETQYF.

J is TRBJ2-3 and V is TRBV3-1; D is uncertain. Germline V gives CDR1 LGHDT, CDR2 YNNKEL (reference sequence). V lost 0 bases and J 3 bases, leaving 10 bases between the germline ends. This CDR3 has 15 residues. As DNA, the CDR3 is TGTGCCAGCAGCCAAGATGGGCAGAGAACAGATACGCAGTATTTT. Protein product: CASSQDGQRTDTQYF.

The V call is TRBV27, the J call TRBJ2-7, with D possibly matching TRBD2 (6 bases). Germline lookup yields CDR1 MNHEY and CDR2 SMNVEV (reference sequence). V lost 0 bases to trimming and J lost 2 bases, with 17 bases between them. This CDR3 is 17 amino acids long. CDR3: CASSLSEPRGGTYEQYF. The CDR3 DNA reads TGTGCCAGCAGTTTATCCGAACCCCGGGGAGGAACCTACGAGCAGTACTTC.

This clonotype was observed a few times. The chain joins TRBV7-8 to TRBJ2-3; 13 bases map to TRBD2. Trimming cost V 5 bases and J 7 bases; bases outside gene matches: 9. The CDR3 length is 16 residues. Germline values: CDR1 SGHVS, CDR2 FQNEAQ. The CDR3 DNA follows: TGTGCCAGCAGCCCCCCTACTAGCGGGAGGGCCCATACGCAGTATTTT. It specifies CASSPPTSGRAHTQYF.

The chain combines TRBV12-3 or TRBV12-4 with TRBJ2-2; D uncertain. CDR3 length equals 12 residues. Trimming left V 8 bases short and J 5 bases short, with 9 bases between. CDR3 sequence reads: CASEQLTGELFF. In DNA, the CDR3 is TGTGCCAGCGAACAGTTAACCGGGGAGCTGTTTTTT.

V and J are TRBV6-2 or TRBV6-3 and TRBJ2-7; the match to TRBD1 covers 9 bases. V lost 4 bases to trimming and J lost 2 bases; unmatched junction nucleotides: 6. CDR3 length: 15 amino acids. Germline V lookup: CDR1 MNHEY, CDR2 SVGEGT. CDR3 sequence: CASSSGTGYTYEQYF. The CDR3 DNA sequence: TGTGCCAGCAGTTCCGGGACAGGGTACACCTACGAGCAGTACTTC.

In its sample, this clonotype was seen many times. For the CDR3, the DNA is TGCGCCAGCAGCTTTACCGGGAGGGAGTACGAGCAGTACTTC. Translated, it gives CASSFTGREYEQYF. V gene TRBV5-1 combines with J gene TRBJ2-7; 8 bases are shared with TRBD2. V shed 2 bases and J 4 bases; nucleotides not matched to a gene: 5. This CDR3 has 14 residues. Germline CDR1 reads SGHRS; CDR2 reads YFSETQ.